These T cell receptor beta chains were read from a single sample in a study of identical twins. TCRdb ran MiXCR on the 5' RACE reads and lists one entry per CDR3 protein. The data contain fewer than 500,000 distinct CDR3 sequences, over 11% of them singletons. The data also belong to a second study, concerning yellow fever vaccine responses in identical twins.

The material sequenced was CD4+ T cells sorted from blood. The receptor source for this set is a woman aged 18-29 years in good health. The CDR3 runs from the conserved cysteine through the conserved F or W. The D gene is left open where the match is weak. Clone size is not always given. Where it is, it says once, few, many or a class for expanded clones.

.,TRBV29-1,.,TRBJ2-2,CSVEVQGFTGELFF,TGCAGCGTTGAAGTACAGGGATTCACCGGGGAGCTGTTTTTT
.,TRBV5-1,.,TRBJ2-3,CASSFSWGATDTQYF,TGCGCCAGCAGCTTTTCGTGGGGGGCCACAGATACGCAGTATTTT
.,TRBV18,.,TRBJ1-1,CASSPFANTEAFF,TGTGCCAGCTCACCTTTCGCGAACACTGAAGCTTTCTTT
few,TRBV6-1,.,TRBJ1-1,CASNPRERGTEAFF,TGTGCCAGCAACCCCAGGGAAAGAGGCACTGAAGCTTTCTTT
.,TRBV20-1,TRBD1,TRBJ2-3,CSASRGQGATDTQYF,TGCAGTGCTAGCCGCGGACAGGGGGCCACAGATACGCAGTATTTT
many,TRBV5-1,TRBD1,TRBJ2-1,CASSLTGQLYNEQFF,TGCGCCAGCAGCTTGACGGGACAGCTGTACAATGAGCAGTTCTTC
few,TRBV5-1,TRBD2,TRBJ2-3,CASAQPPKTSGRPDTQYF,TGCGCCAGCGCCCAGCCACCGAAGACTAGCGGGAGGCCAGATACGCAGTATTTT
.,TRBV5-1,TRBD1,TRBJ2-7,CASSLRQGTDYEQYF,TGCGCCAGCAGCCTGCGACAGGGGACGGACTACGAGCAGTACTTC
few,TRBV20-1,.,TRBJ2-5,CSARRGSGETQYF,TGCAGTGCTAGGAGGGGGTCGGGGGAGACCCAGTACTTC
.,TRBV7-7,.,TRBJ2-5,CASSLGPAAAETQYF,TGTGCTAGCAGCTTAGGACCGGCGGCCGCAGAGACCCAGTACTTC
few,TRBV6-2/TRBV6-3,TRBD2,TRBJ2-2,CASSETRGAGTGELFF,TGTGCCAGCAGCGAAACCCGGGGAGCGGGAACCGGGGAGCTGTTTTTT
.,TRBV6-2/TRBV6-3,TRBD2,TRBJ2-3,CASSWWTSGRDTQYF,TGTGCCAGCAGTTGGTGGACTAGCGGTAGAGATACGCAGTATTTT
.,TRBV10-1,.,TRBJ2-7,CASSQEGGFEQYF,TGCGCCAGCAGTCAAGAAGGCGGGTTCGAGCAGTACTTC
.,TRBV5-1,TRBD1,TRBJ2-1,CASSLNRGPYNEQFF,TGCGCCAGCAGCCTTAACAGGGGGCCTTACAATGAGCAGTTCTTC
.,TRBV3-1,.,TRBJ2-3,CASSQDRAGRDTQYF,TGTGCCAGCAGCCAAGATAGGGCAGGGAGGGATACGCAGTATTTT
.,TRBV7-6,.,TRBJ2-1,CASSFPVRNEQFF,TGTGCCAGCAGCTTCCCTGTCCGCAATGAGCAGTTCTTC
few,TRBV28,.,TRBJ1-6,CASSLSRQYNSPLHF,TGTGCCAGCAGTTTAAGTCGTCAGTATAATTCACCCCTCCACTTT
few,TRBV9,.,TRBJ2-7,CASSAREFSYEQYF,TGTGCCAGCAGCGCTCGCGAATTCTCCTACGAGCAGTACTTC
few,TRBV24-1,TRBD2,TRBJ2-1,CATSTAGVYEQFF,TGTGCCACCAGTACGGCGGGAGTTTATGAGCAGTTCTTC
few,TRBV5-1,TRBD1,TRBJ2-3,CASSPPGQGKSTQYF,TGCGCCAGCAGCCCACCGGGACAGGGGAAGTCTACGCAGTATTTT
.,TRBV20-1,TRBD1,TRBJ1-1,CSARGRDSWNTEAFF,TGCAGTGCTAGAGGTAGGGACAGTTGGAACACTGAAGCTTTCTTT
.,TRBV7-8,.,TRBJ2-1,CASSLAESYNEQFF,TGTGCCAGCAGCTTAGCGGAATCTTACAATGAGCAGTTCTTC
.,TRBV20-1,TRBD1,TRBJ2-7,CSLGTGGYEQYF,TGCAGCCTCGGGACAGGGGGCTACGAGCAGTACTTC
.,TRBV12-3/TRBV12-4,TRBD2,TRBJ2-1,CTSSPPFPTRLAVDNEQFF,TGTACCAGCAGTCCACCATTTCCCACCCGGCTAGCGGTTGACAATGAGCAGTTCTTC
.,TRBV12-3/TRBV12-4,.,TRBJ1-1,CASSTGHAIDEAFF,TGTGCCAGCAGCACGGGGCACGCAATCGATGAAGCTTTCTTT
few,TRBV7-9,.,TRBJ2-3,CASSRPKVTDTQYF,TGTGCCAGCAGTCGACCTAAGGTCACAGATACGCAGTATTTT
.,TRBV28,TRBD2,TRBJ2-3,CASSSRAGGTDTQYF,TGTGCCAGCAGCTCAAGAGCGGGAGGCACAGATACGCAGTATTTT
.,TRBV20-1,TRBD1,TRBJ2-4,CSARDPGTGGRDIQYF,TGCAGTGCTAGAGACCCAGGGACAGGGGGCCGGGACATTCAGTACTTC
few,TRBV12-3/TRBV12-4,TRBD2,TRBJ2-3,CASSSASGYTDTQYF,TGTGCCAGCAGTTCCGCTAGCGGCTACACAGATACGCAGTATTTT
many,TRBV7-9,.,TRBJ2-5,CASSLLGNQETQYF,TGTGCCAGCAGCCTACTCGGGAACCAAGAGACCCAGTACTTC
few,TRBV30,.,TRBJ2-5,CAWKWEELQETQYF,TGTGCCTGGAAGTGGGAGGAACTACAAGAGACCCAGTACTTC
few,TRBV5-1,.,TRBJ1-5,CASSLDLQGNQPQHF,TGCGCCAGCAGCTTGGACCTACAGGGCAATCAGCCCCAGCATTTT
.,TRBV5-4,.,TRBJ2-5,CASSLDTGMFQETQYF,TGTGCCAGCAGCTTGGATACAGGGATGTTCCAAGAGACCCAGTACTTC
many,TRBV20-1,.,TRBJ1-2,CSSRDLGRDYGYTF,TGCAGTAGTAGAGATTTGGGTAGGGACTATGGCTACACCTTC
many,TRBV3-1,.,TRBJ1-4,CASSQDRKGGNEKLFF,TGTGCCAGCAGCCAAGATCGAAAAGGGGGTAATGAAAAACTGTTTTTT
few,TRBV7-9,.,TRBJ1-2,CASSTYRETNYGYTF,TGTGCCAGCAGCACCTACAGGGAGACTAACTATGGCTACACCTTC
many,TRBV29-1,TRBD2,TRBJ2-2,CSVVSAGGRIMFF,TGCAGCGTTGTTTCAGCGGGGGGTAGGATTATGTTTTTT
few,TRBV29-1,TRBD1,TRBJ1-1,CSVLSGGKTEAFF,TGCAGCGTTCTTTCAGGGGGAAAAACTGAAGCTTTCTTT
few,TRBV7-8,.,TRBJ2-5,CATLSGTLGFQYF,TGTGCCACCCTATCCGGGACCCTCGGGTTCCAGTACTTC
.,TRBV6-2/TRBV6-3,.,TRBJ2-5,CASSYGQTAQETQYF,TGTGCCAGCAGTTACGGACAGACTGCCCAAGAGACCCAGTACTTC
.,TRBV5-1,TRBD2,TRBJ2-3,CASSLGLAGARDTQYF,TGCGCCAGCAGCCTGGGACTAGCGGGGGCTCGAGATACGCAGTATTTT